Below, 8 T cell receptor beta chains from the same sample are listed, as sequenced in a study of cytomegalovirus exposure and HLA in healthy donors. The PCR made use of 60 Vbeta and 13 Jbeta primers. TCRdb keeps only in-frame clones here, not all; method: immunoSEQ multiplex PCR. The table has 100,000 to 130,000 clones, 73% seen once. The sample taken for sequencing was PBMCs. Receptors originate from a young man in good health and CMV-seronegative.

This clone was counted a few times. The V gene is TRBV2, the J gene TRBJ1-1, with unresolved D. Germline V gene sequence: CDR1 SNHLY, CDR2 FYNNEI. The CDR3 runs to 15 residues. Trimming removed 4 bases at V and 6 bases at J, with 18 bases between. CDR3 DNA: TGTGCCAGCAGTGGTGGGCAGAAGAGCCCCGCTGAAGCTTTCTTT. Its translation is CASSGGQKSPAEAFF.

V usage is TRBV6-1 and J usage is TRBJ2-7; D may be TRBD2 (7 bases). The CDR3 sequence is 15 residues long. CDR1 and CDR2 (germline): MNHNS, SASEGT. V lost 1 base to trimming and J lost 4 bases, with 14 bases between them. CDR3 residues: CASSEVGGAGYEQYF. CDR3 nucleotide sequence: TGTGCCAGCAGTGAAGTAGGGGGGGCGGGATACGAGCAGTACTTC.

This clone showed up just a few times. J is TRBJ1-2 and V is TRBV9; 10 positions agree with TRBD1. CDR3 length: 14 residues. Germline assignment: CDR1 SGDLS and CDR2 YYNGEE. The V gene end was trimmed by 9 bases and the J gene end by 4 bases; junction bases not matched to a gene: 9. The DNA of the CDR3 is TGTGCCAATCCGGGACAGGGGTCTTTCTATGGCTACACCTTC. Translation: CANPGQGSFYGYTF.

The chain is built from TRBV7-9 and TRBJ2-1; 11 bases fit TRBD2. Germline CDR1 is SEHNR and CDR2 is FQNEAQ (reference sequence). The V and J ends lost 1 base and 12 bases, in that order; junction bases with no gene match: 11. The CDR3 consists of 16 residues. The CDR3 region is CASSLDLSGRARGQFF. CDR3 DNA: TGTGCCAGCAGCTTAGATCTTAGCGGGAGGGCGAGGGGGCAGTTCTTC.

V gene TRBV29-1 combines with J gene TRBJ2-5, with D possibly matching TRBD2 (5 bases). The CDR3 runs to 13 residues. V dropped 1 base and J dropped 4 bases, with 10 bases sitting between them. Germline V CDR1 and CDR2: SQVTM, ANQGSEA. Here the CDR3 reads CSVEATRGETQYF. For the CDR3, the DNA is TGCAGCGTTGAAGCCACCCGGGGAGAGACCCAGTACTTC.

The genes are TRBV30 and TRBJ1-4; D gene unclear. With 3 bases removed from V and 5 bases from J, the gap between germline ends came to 13 bases. CDR1 and CDR2 from the germline V gene are GTSNPN and SVGIG (reference sequence). The CDR3 spans 14 residues. CDR3 residues: CAWRKLTGNEKLFF. The CDR3 region has the DNA TGTGCCTGGAGAAAACTGACGGGAAATGAAAAACTGTTTTTT.

The chain recombines TRBV19 with TRBJ2-1; 14 bases line up with TRBD2. The CDR3 has 15 amino acids. Per germline, CDR1 LNHDA and CDR2 SQIVND (reference sequence). J was trimmed by 6 bases and V by 8 bases; bases with no gene match: 6. The CDR3 DNA follows: TGTGCCAGTCAACCCGGGACTAGCGGGAGCAATGAGCAGTTCTTC. Its translation is CASQPGTSGSNEQFF.

The chain has TRBV29-1 and TRBJ2-3, with D possibly TRBD2 on 5 matching bases. Germline V CDR1 and CDR2: SQVTM, ANQGSEA. The CDR3 spans 12 residues. V lost 7 bases and J 4 bases, leaving 12 bases between the germline ends. CDR3 coding DNA: TGCAGCGGACGGGCGGGCGCAGATACGCAGTATTTT. As protein: CSGRAGADTQYF.